This passage covers 10 T cell receptor beta chains from one sample sequenced in a study of T cell repertoires in cytomegalovirus infection. TCRdb used MiXCR to reprocess the reads, holding one entry per CDR3 protein. This repertoire shows 95,000 to 120,000 distinct CDR3 sequences, 30% to 35% found once; its top ten account for around 41%. No antigen has been assigned to these receptors. The specimen comprised CD8+ T cells from cultured PBMCs, sampled from culture after CMV antigen stimulation. These receptors came from a human donor in good health (CMV status not recorded). Some clones in this sample may be carry-over from other donors' samples.

The chain carries TRBV28 and TRBJ1-1; TRBD1 aligns across 9 bases. From germline, CDR1 is MDHEN and CDR2 SYDVKM. The CDR3 is made up of 15 amino acids. J was trimmed by 4 bases and V by 2 bases; bases with no gene match: 5. This CDR3 is CASSLGDRDTTEAFF. For the CDR3, the DNA is TGTGCCAGCAGTTTAGGGGACAGGGATACCACTGAAGCTTTCTTT.

The sample holds one count of this clonotype. This rearrangement joins TRBV19 to TRBJ2-7; 7 nucleotides match TRBD1. J was trimmed by 6 bases and V by 6 bases; bases with no gene match: 11. Germline CDR1 reads LNHDA; CDR2 reads SQIVND (reference sequence). The CDR3 length is 14 residues. The CDR3 coding sequence is TGTGCCAGTAGCGGGACAGACCCGCCGGCCGAGCAGTACTTC. Protein: CASSGTDPPAEQYF. The full variable domain, its missing parts supplied by reference TRBV19 and TRBJ2-7, is DGGITQSPKYLFRKEGQNVTLSCEQNLNHDAMYWYRQDPGQGLRLIYYSQIVNDFQKGDIAEGYSVSREKKESFPLTVTSAQKNPTAFYLCASSGTDPPAEQYFGPGTRLTVT.

This clonotype has at least ten counts. The CDR3 spells CASSQEAQRGARDYGYTF. The CDR3 DNA reads TGCGCCAGCAGCCAAGAGGCCCAGAGGGGGGCGCGGGACTATGGCTACACCTTC. V usage is TRBV4-1 and J usage is TRBJ1-2, with TRBD1 as a possible D gene (6 bases). V lost 0 bases and J 3 bases, leaving 20 bases between the germline ends. Germline V CDR1 and CDR2: MGHRA, YSYEKL. The CDR3 is 18 amino acids.

In its sample, this clonotype was seen many times. CDR3 in DNA: TGTGCCAGCAGCTTAGCGGGGTACACCGGGGAGCTGTTTTTT. Its protein product is CASSLAGYTGELFF. The rearrangement joins TRBV7-2 to TRBJ2-2; D remains ambiguous. Trimming removed 0 bases at V and 3 bases at J, with 5 bases between. Germline assignment: CDR1 SGHTA and CDR2 FQGNSA. The CDR3 is made up of 14 amino acids.

This clonotype was observed many times. The V call is TRBV7-9, the J call TRBJ2-7; 7 bases fit TRBD1. V was clipped by 5 bases and J by 3 bases; unmatched bases: 10. This CDR3 has 15 residues. Per the germline V gene, CDR1 is SEHNR and CDR2 is FQNEAQ (reference sequence). CDR3 DNA: TGTGCCAGCAGCACTCCGACAGGGCTGTTCTACGAGCAGTACTTC. This encodes CASSTPTGLFYEQYF.

The chain recombines TRBV12-3 or TRBV12-4 with TRBJ2-5; 9 bases map to TRBD2. The CDR3 runs to 15 residues. V shed 1 base, J shed 5 bases, and the junction held 5 bases outside the gene matches. The CDR3 DNA follows: TGTGCCAGCAGTTTAGAGGCTAGCGGGGTGGAGACCCAGTACTTC. As protein: CASSLEASGVETQYF.

This sequence joins TRBV2 and TRBJ1-2; D is undetermined. The CDR3 runs to 16 residues. Germline V gene lookup returns CDR1 SNHLY and CDR2 FYNNEI. Trimming removed 3 bases at V and 1 base at J, with 15 bases between. The CDR3 sequence is CASSDYQVYINYGYTF. The CDR3 nucleotides are TGTGCCAGCAGTGACTATCAAGTTTATATTAACTATGGCTACACCTTC.

V gene TRBV28 combines with J gene TRBJ1-1; 8 bases are a match to TRBD1. Germline V gene sequence: CDR1 MDHEN, CDR2 SYDVKM. This CDR3 contains 15 residues. The junction had 8 bases not matched to a gene; V was cut back by 5 bases and J by 3 bases. The CDR3 DNA follows: TGTGCCAGCAGTGGGGAGGACAGGGCGTACACTGAAGCTTTCTTT. Translation gives CASSGEDRAYTEAFF.

Many counts were recorded for this clonotype. The chain is built from TRBV15 and TRBJ2-6, with TRBD1 matching 7 bases. With 3 bases clipped from V and 0 bases from J, the junction kept 8 bases outside the gene matches. Per germline, CDR1 LNHNV and CDR2 YYDKDF (reference sequence). The CDR3 spans 18 residues. The CDR3 DNA reads as TGTGCCACCAGCAGTTGGACAGGTGCCACCTCTGGGGCCAACGTCCTGACTTTC. This gives the protein CATSSWTGATSGANVLTF.

CDR3 sequence: CASTSNEVTGELFF. For the CDR3, the DNA is TGTGCCAGTACTTCTAACGAGGTCACCGGGGAGCTGTTTTTT. V gene TRBV19 combines with J gene TRBJ2-2; D unresolved. The CDR3 is 14 amino acids. Trimming took 7 bases from V and 4 from J, leaving 13 bases between them. The germline CDR1 and CDR2 sequences are LNHDA and SQIVND (reference sequence).